This T cell receptor (beta chain) was recovered during a study of T cell repertoires in cytomegalovirus infection (dated by TCRdb to 2018 to 2020). Regarding the complete study: Peptide stimulations targeted recently identified HLA-C-restricted CMV epitopes, whose presentation resists viral immunomodulation, together with well-studied HLA-B-restricted epitopes. Donor HLA type was relevant to the analysis, as public TCR beta signatures indicated carriage of CMV infection together with the matching HLA type.

Regarding this clonotype: What antigen it recognizes has not been identified. There are no base qualities to consult, and no much larger clone falls within one base.

The instrument was an Illumina HiSeq 1500. In TCRdb, the public reads were trimmed at Q25 with fastp and aligned with MiXCR, with productive beta chains retained. Duplicate CDR3 protein sequences are folded into a single record with the most common DNA and genes. The sample contains roughly 570,000 distinct CDR3 sequences, around two fifths of them found a single time. Around 48% of the sample is in the top ten clones. Trimming accounts for 4 bases at V and 6 bases at J, while the number of junction bases matched to no gene is 11. Inclusive of the bounding cysteine and phenylalanine, the CDR3 is 16 residues long. Solely the CDR3 DNA is kept, with 48 bases framed from the first base. CDR1 and CDR2 are drawn from the germline V gene: LGHNA, YSLEER. Points the paper makes about the study in general: In both this cohort and an independent cohort of 352 donors, the cumulative frequency of public TCR beta family members distinguished carriers of CMV infection plus the relevant HLA type. The ex vivo response was dominated by HLA-C-restricted CMV-specific TCR beta clonotypes, which also provided the single most frequent clonotype in two of eight donors.

The treatment or condition label here, explained by the study, means: in vitro stimulation with specific CMV peptide epitopes to enrich CMV-specific T cells. Recombination linked TRBV4-3 to TRBJ2-2; 7 middle bases align to TRBD2. This material consisted of cultured PBMCs, taken from culture after CMV antigen stimulation. This receptor was taken from a human donor in good health (CMV status not recorded). Some clones in this sample may be carry-over from other donors' samples. The CDR3 protein sequence reads: CASSLPARGGAGELFF. The nucleotides read TGCGCCAGCAGCCTTCCCGCCCGGGGAGGGGCCGGGGAGCTGTTTTTT.